This T cell receptor beta chain was retrieved from a study of CD8+CD57+ T cells in acquired aplastic anemia. Overall study: Mean yield of DNA from sorted CD4+ and CD8+ cells was approximately 3 ug. Points from the study as a whole: The CD8+ Simpson's diversity of patients and controls was not significantly different. Both patients and controls carried the same twenty-nine CD8+ CDR3 sequences.

Germline-derived CDR1 and CDR2 are KGHDR and SFDVKD. Trimming removed 1 base at V and 5 bases at J, with 17 bases between. The CDR3 sequence is 16 residues long. All sequencing subjects had displayed CD8+CD57+ cell expansion on flow cytometry. Among the patients, all had severe acquired aplastic anemia. Points on this clonotype: The antigen remains undetermined.

TCR beta VDJ and CDR3 profiles were obtained from a genomic DNA template. TCRdb re-called the reads with MiXCR, one entry per CDR3 protein. Here the sample spans some 150,000 distinct CDR3 sequences, 71% being singletons. Specimen: sorted CD4+, CD8+, or CD8+CD57+ T cells (not recorded which) from PBMCs. This TCR was sampled from a human donor with aplastic anemia. The chain couples TRBV24-1 to TRBJ2-7; no definite D call. CDR3 protein: CATSDLIQVSGHEQYF. In nucleotides, the CDR3 is TGTGCCACCAGTGATTTAATTCAGGTATCGGGCCACGAGCAGTACTTC.